What follows describes a single T cell receptor beta chain. Its antigen remains unidentified. The sample originates from a study of PD-1 blockade in classical Hodgkin lymphoma. Time point described: newly diagnosed, previously untreated cHL patient sample. Serving as comparison were PBMCs from newly diagnosed, untreated classical Hodgkin lymphoma, which were sequenced alongside the relapsed/refractory trial patients. Study-wide points: Factors driving the repertoire differences, possibly disease activity or prior therapy, remain undefined. Baseline TCR diversity was reportedly lower in newly diagnosed patients than in healthy donors. It was reported as lower still in relapsed/refractory patients.

V lost 4 bases and J lost 5, with 14 bases in between. This CDR3 has 14 residues. The germline CDR1 and CDR2 sequences are MNHNS and SASEGT. Assay: immunoSEQ multiplex PCR; the TCRdb copy retains only in-frame clones and omits some. The table lists under 80,000 clones, approximately 93% of them singletons. J is TRBJ1-1 and V is TRBV6-1, with a possible D match to TRBD1 (5 bases). The receptor was isolated from a human donor with classical Hodgkin lymphoma. The sequenced sample consisted of peripheral blood mononuclear cells (PBMCs). CDR3 amino acids: CASSGRDPRTEAFF. The CDR3 nucleotides read TGTGCCAGCAGTGGCCGGGACCCCCGAACTGAAGCTTTCTTT.